Listed here are 11 T cell receptor beta chains from one sample, sequenced in a study of blood T cell repertoires in COVID-19. Assay used: immunoSEQ multiplex PCR; TCRdb lists only in-frame clones, some missing. The data contain 200,000 to 250,000 clones, about 80% of them singletons. Sequencing used PBMCs or T cells enriched from blood (not recorded which). These receptors were collected from a woman in her thirties or forties with acute COVID-19.

The chain is built from TRBV28 and TRBJ1-2; 9 bases map to TRBD1. The J segment lost 3 bases and the V segment lost 2 bases, leaving 1 base of the junction unmatched. The CDR3 spans 14 residues. Germline CDR1 and CDR2: MDHEN and SYDVKM. CDR3: CASSLDRGDYGYTF. CDR3 coding DNA: TGTGCCAGCAGTTTAGACAGGGGGGACTATGGCTACACCTTC.

The rearrangement uses TRBV9 and TRBJ2-1, with D possibly TRBD2 on 5 matching bases. The CDR3 is 16 amino acids. Between the trimmed V and J ends, which lost 0 bases and 0 bases, there was a span of 10 bases. The germline V gene encodes CDR1 SGDLS and CDR2 YYNGEE. The CDR3 loop is CASSVGVGSSYNEQFF. The CDR3 DNA sequence: TGTGCCAGCAGCGTAGGGGTTGGGAGCTCCTACAATGAGCAGTTCTTC.

The chain joins TRBV11-3 to TRBJ1-4; weak D call: TRBD1 (5 bases). Germline values: CDR1 SGHNT, CDR2 YENEEA. V was cut by 5 bases and J by 7 bases, with 17 bases left in between. This CDR3 has 15 amino acids. The CDR3 DNA reads as TGTGCCAGCAGCACGACTCAGGGCTTAGCTGAAAAACTGTTTTTT. Translation gives CASSTTQGLAEKLFF.

About this clone itself: An end of the junction does not agree with germline; a read error may underlie this. The rearrangement links TRBV30 to TRBJ1-3; a weak D match, TRBD1 (6 bases). CDR3 length: 11 amino acids. Germline CDR1 is GTSNPN and CDR2 is SVGIG (reference sequence). CDR3 in amino acids: CAWSVLDSQNF. The CDR3 DNA reads TGTGCCTGGAGTGTTCTGGACAGTCAAAATTTT. Full variable domain (remainder filled in from reference TRBV30 and TRBJ1-3): SQTIHQWPATLVQPVGSPLSLECTVEGTSNPNLYWYRQAAGRGLQLLFYSVGIGQISSEVPQNLSASRPQDRQFILSSKKLLLSDSGFYLCAWSVLDSQNFGEGSWLTVV.

CDR3 residues: CASSSATGGYEKLFF. CDR3 coding DNA: TGTGCCAGCAGCTCCGCGACAGGGGGCTATGAAAAACTGTTTTTT. This chain connects TRBV7-2 to TRBJ1-4; 10 bases are a match to TRBD1. Looked up from germline, CDR1 is SGHTA and CDR2 is FQGNSA. Germline trimming cut 4 bases from V and 6 bases from J; bases unmatched to any gene: 5. The CDR3 is 15 amino acids.

This chain connects TRBV4-1 to TRBJ2-7, with TRBD2 matching 13 bases. With 4 bases clipped from V and 3 bases from J, the junction kept 9 bases outside the gene matches. The CDR3 consists of 17 residues. The germline V gene has CDR1 MGHRA and CDR2 YSYEKL. The CDR3 DNA reads TGCGCCAGCAGCCGCCCCACTAGCGGGAGGGCCCTCTACGAGCAGTACTTC. It encodes CASSRPTSGRALYEQYF.

J is TRBJ2-5 and V is TRBV18; D ambiguous. CDR3 length: 13 amino acids. V dropped 3 bases and J dropped 2 bases, with 7 bases sitting between them. Germline V gives CDR1 KGHSH, CDR2 LQKENI. CDR3 sequence: CASSPTVQETQYF. The CDR3 DNA sequence: TGTGCCAGCTCACCTACTGTTCAAGAGACCCAGTACTTC.

This clone was seen many times. The rearrangement joins TRBV19 to TRBJ2-2; 8 bases agree with TRBD1. The germline V gene encodes CDR1 LNHDA and CDR2 SQIVND (reference sequence). The CDR3 is 16 residues long. V shed 5 bases, J shed 0 bases, and the junction held 5 bases outside the gene matches. CDR3 protein: CASSAQGVANTGELFF. The CDR3 DNA is TGTGCCAGTAGTGCACAGGGGGTCGCGAACACCGGGGAGCTGTTTTTT.

The chain couples TRBV13 to TRBJ1-2; 9 bases agree with TRBD1. Germline values: CDR1 PRHDT, CDR2 FYEKMQ (reference sequence). CDR3 size: 19 residues. V shed 1 base and J 3 bases; nucleotides not matched to a gene: 15. The CDR3 here is CASSLEGQGPPKTDYGYTF. The CDR3 coding sequence is TGTGCCAGCAGCTTAGAGGGACAGGGCCCCCCGAAGACCGACTATGGCTACACCTTC.

In its sample, this clone was seen once. The chain links TRBV6-1 to TRBJ1-5; 8 nucleotides match TRBD1. Unmatched junction bases numbered 10, after V lost 0 bases and J lost 9 bases. Germline values: CDR1 MNHNS, CDR2 SASEGT. This CDR3 has 16 amino acids. This CDR3 is CASSEAYRRGTGPQHF. CDR3 in DNA: TGTGCCAGCAGTGAAGCCTACAGAAGGGGGACAGGGCCCCAGCATTTT.

This clone was recorded only once. The chain links TRBV27 to TRBJ2-3; D possibly corresponds to TRBD2 (6 bases). The V end was cut by 6 bases, the J end by 8 bases, with 12 bases between. Germline CDR1 and CDR2: MNHEY and SMNVEV (reference sequence). This CDR3 contains 12 residues. The CDR3: CASRDSGGTQYF. CDR3 DNA: TGTGCCAGCAGAGATAGCGGCGGTACGCAGTATTTT.